This is a list of T cell receptor beta chains from one sample in a study of blood T cell repertoires in COVID-19. Assay used: immunoSEQ multiplex PCR; TCRdb lists only in-frame clones, some missing. The top ten clones hold 1.1% to 1.5% of a sample with 100,000 to 150,000 clones, approximately 88% of them seen once. Sample: peripheral blood. The receptors come from a man aged 55 to 69 with acute or convalescent COVID-19. The CDR3 runs from the conserved cysteine through the conserved F or W. D genes are given only for firm matches. Expanded clones get a size class; other rows say once, few or many, or leave the size out.

TRBJ1-2	NA	NA	TRBV2	TGTGCCAGCAGTGACGACAGAGCCCTTAACTATGGCTACACCTTC	CASSDDRALNYGYTF
TRBJ1-2	TRBD1	NA	TRBV9	TGTGCCAGCAGTGGGGACAGGGCTGGCTACACCTTC	CASSGDRAGYTF
TRBJ1-2	TRBD1	few	TRBV2	TGTGCCAGCAGTGGGGGACAGAACTATGGCTACACCTTC	CASSGGQNYGYTF
TRBJ1-1	NA	NA	TRBV10-1	TGCGCCAGCAGTGAGTCGGGGGCAAGTAGAACTGAAGCTTTCTTT	CASSESGASRTEAFF
TRBJ2-7	NA	NA	TRBV27	TGTGCCAGCAGTCCCACCGGTGGCTCCTACGAGCAGTACTTC	CASSPTGGSYEQYF
TRBJ1-2	NA	NA	TRBV23-1	TGCGCCAGCAGTCGCCAATCAGGGAACGTCGGCTATGGCTACACCTTC	CASSRQSGNVGYGYTF
TRBJ2-7	TRBD2	NA	TRBV19	TGTGCCAGTAGCCCAACGGGGGGGCGCTACGAGCAGTACTTC	CASSPTGGRYEQYF
TRBJ2-1	NA	NA	TRBV10-2	TGCGCCAGCAGTTTCCAGACCTACAATGAGCAGTTCTTC	CASSFQTYNEQFF
TRBJ2-7	NA	NA	TRBV6-5	TGTGCCAGCAGTCCACAGGGATACGAGCAGTACTTC	CASSPQGYEQYF
TRBJ1-3	TRBD1	once	TRBV7-2	TGTGCCAGCAGCTTTCAGGGGGGCTCTGGAAACACCATATATTTT	CASSFQGGSGNTIYF
TRBJ2-3	NA	NA	TRBV5-1	TGCGCCAGCAGCTTGCCACAGCATCCCACAGATACGCAGTATTTT	CASSLPQHPTDTQYF
TRBJ1-5	NA	NA	TRBV6-5	TGTGCCAGCAGTTCTACAGGTAGGGGCCAGCCCCAGCATTTT	CASSSTGRGQPQHF
TRBJ2-5	TRBD2	NA	TRBV11-2	TGTGCCAGCGGTACGGGAGGGGAGACCCAGTACTTC	CASGTGGETQYF
TRBJ2-7	TRBD2	NA	TRBV19	TGTGCCAGTAGTACCTCTGGACTAGCGGGGAGCTACGAGCAGTACTTC	CASSTSGLAGSYEQYF
TRBJ1-2	NA	NA	TRBV5-4	TGTGCCAGCAGGTCCCTGGACAGCGACTATGGCTACACCTTC	CASRSLDSDYGYTF
TRBJ2-1	TRBD2	NA	TRBV25-1	TGTGCCAGCCGTTCTAGCGGGGTTTACAATGAGCAGTTCTTC	CASRSSGVYNEQFF
TRBJ2-7	NA	NA	TRBV14	TGTGCCAGCAGCCACCGGGTACTTCTGGACGAGCAGTACTTC	CASSHRVLLDEQYF
TRBJ1-4	TRBD1	few	TRBV5-6	TGTGCCAGCAGCTTCACAGGGGTCTCAACTAATGAAAAACTGTTTTTT	CASSFTGVSTNEKLFF
TRBJ2-5	TRBD2	once	TRBV5-1	TGCGCCAGCAGCCCGCGCACTAGCGGGGGACAAGAGACCCAGTACTTC	CASSPRTSGGQETQYF
TRBJ2-3	NA	NA	TRBV20-1	TGCAGTGCTTTCCGGGGAGATACGCAGTATTTT	CSAFRGDTQYF
TRBJ2-7	NA	NA	TRBV19	TGTGCCAGTAGTATGCGGCCAGGGCTGAATGCTGCGTCCTACGAGCAGTACTTC	CASSMRPGLNAASYEQYF
TRBJ1-5	NA	NA	TRBV7-3	TGTGCCAGCAGCTCATCGTTAGGGGCGCGTTCCCCTTTTAGCAATCAGCCCCAGCATTTT	CASSSSLGARSPFSNQPQHF
TRBJ2-7	NA	NA	TRBV7-8	TGTGCCAGCAGCCCAGGTCTGATCGGGCAGTACTTC	CASSPGLIGQYF
TRBJ2-2	TRBD2	few	TRBV5-1	TGCGCCAGCAGGGGACTAGCGGGAGGTGCCGGGGAGCTGTTTTTT	CASRGLAGGAGELFF
TRBJ1-2	NA	few	TRBV7-8	TGTGCCAGCAGCTTAGGTACGGGCGGGGGCTACACCTTC	CASSLGTGGGYTF
TRBJ1-6	TRBD1	NA	TRBV3-1/TRBV3-2	TGTGCCAGCAGTCGACAGGGTATTAATTCACCCCTCCACTTT	CASSRQGINSPLHF
TRBJ1-2	TRBD1	NA	TRBV9	TGTGCCAGCAGCGTAGATAGCGGCCAGGGGGTGAAGGGCTACACCTTC	CASSVDSGQGVKGYTF
TRBJ2-1	NA	NA	TRBV12-3/TRBV12-4	TGTGCCAGCAGTAGTGCTAGCCCGTTGCAGTTCTTC	CASSSASPLQFF
TRBJ2-3	NA	once	TRBV5-6	TGTGCCAGCAGCTTGGGTGCGGGGAGCACAGATACGCAGTATTTT	CASSLGAGSTDTQYF
TRBJ1-5	NA	once	TRBV14	TGTGCCACCCGCAGTGGCAATCAGCCCCAGCATTTT	CATRSGNQPQHF
TRBJ2-1	NA	NA	TRBV7-3	TGTGCCAGCAGCTTAAGCCGTATGGGGACTTCCTACAATGAGCAGTTCTTC	CASSLSRMGTSYNEQFF
TRBJ1-1	TRBD1	NA	TRBV9	TGTGCCAGCAGCGTCGGGACAGTCACCTCTGAAGCTTTCTTT	CASSVGTVTSEAFF
TRBJ2-3	TRBD2	NA	TRBV5-1	TGCGCCAGCAGCTTGCGGGGGACTAGCGGCGATACGCAGTATTTT	CASSLRGTSGDTQYF
TRBJ2-3	NA	NA	TRBV21-1	TGTGCCAGCAGCAAGCGGACGCAGTATTTT	CASSKRTQYF
TRBJ2-3	NA	NA	TRBV7-2	TGTGCCAGCAGCTTAAGCTCAGATACGCAGTATTTT	CASSLSSDTQYF